This TCR beta chain appears in the sequencing data of a study of cytomegalovirus exposure and HLA in healthy donors. 60 Vbeta and 13 Jbeta primers were used in PCR. Libraries were prepared by immunoSEQ multiplex PCR; TCRdb keeps only in-frame clonotypes and omits some of them. In all, the sample yields 45,000 to 70,000 clones. This receptor was taken from a woman aged 30 to 39 in good health and CMV-seropositive. The sequenced material came from PBMCs.

The CDR3 protein is CASSSDRGGSPLHF. Here the CDR3 DNA reads TGTGCCAGCAGCTCTGACAGGGGTGGTTCACCCCTCCACTTT. The V gene is TRBV5-6, the J gene TRBJ1-6, with 8 nucleotides matching TRBD1. V dropped 3 bases and J dropped 9; count of bases not matched to a gene: 5. CDR3 length: 14 residues. CDR1 SGHDT and CDR2 YYEEEE come from the germline V gene.